The next 16 T cell receptor beta chains were all read from a single sample in a study of CD8+ T cells in alopecia areata. Stated treatment: oral pan-JAK inhibitor, 5-10 mg twice daily. Sequencing templates came from extracted RNA that was reverse transcribed into cDNA. Profiled with immunoSEQ multiplex PCR; TCRdb holds only in-frame clones, not every one. The sample yields about 60,000 clones, just over 45% seen once. Here the sequenced sample was CD8+ T cells sorted from blood, taken at approximately week 36, from a patient treated with tofacitinib. Receptors were obtained from a human donor with alopecia areata.

This chain links TRBV6-4 with TRBJ2-1; TRBD2 matches at 10 bases. There are 18 residues in the CDR3. V lost 5 bases, J lost 5 bases, and 15 bases stayed unmatched. Per germline, CDR1 MRHNA and CDR2 SNTAGT. Here the CDR3 DNA reads TGTGCCAGCAGTTACCCCACACCCCTAGCGGGAGACCACAATGAGCAGTTCTTC. Its translation is CASSYPTPLAGDHNEQFF.

In its sample, this clone was seen a few times. This chain links TRBV29-1 with TRBJ2-7, with D perhaps TRBD2 (6 bases). Trimming took 6 bases from V and 3 from J, leaving 15 bases between them. CDR3 length equals 13 residues. Germline values: CDR1 SQVTM, CDR2 ANQGSEA. The DNA of the CDR3 is TGCAGCGTGAATAGCGGTAAACACTACGAGCAGTACTTC. It is translated as CSVNSGKHYEQYF.

The chain has TRBV27 and TRBJ2-1; perhaps TRBD2 as D (6 bases). Germline-derived CDR1 and CDR2 are MNHEY and SMNVEV (reference sequence). Trimming took off 4 bases at V and 9 bases at J, with 7 bases between the two ends. This CDR3 comprises 11 residues. CDR3 DNA: TGTGCCAGCAGTTGGGGACTTGAGCAGTTCTTC. This codes for CASSWGLEQFF.

This rearrangement joins TRBV7-9 to TRBJ2-3; maybe TRBD2 (6 bases). This CDR3 spans 15 amino acids. Trimming shortened V by 1 base and J by 6 bases, and 14 bases separated the two germline ends. CDR1 is SEHNR, CDR2 FQNEAQ, per germline (reference sequence). The CDR3 bases are TGTGCCAGCAGCTTAGTAACAGGAGGGTCGGATACGCAGTATTTT. It codes for CASSLVTGGSDTQYF.

The chain joins TRBV29-1 to TRBJ2-5; 10 bases are shared with TRBD2. The CDR3 runs 16 residues. From germline, CDR1 is SQVTM and CDR2 ANQGSEA. The V and J ends lost 1 base and 1 base, in that order; junction bases with no gene match: 6. The CDR3: CSVEGLAGTTQETQYF. The DNA of the CDR3 is TGCAGCGTTGAAGGACTAGCGGGTACTACCCAAGAGACCCAGTACTTC.

This chain links TRBV27 with TRBJ2-1, with 9 bases that match TRBD2. The germline V gene has CDR1 MNHEY and CDR2 SMNVEV (reference sequence). V gave up 8 bases and J gave up 2 bases; unmatched junction bases: 4. The length of the CDR3 is 14 residues. CDR3 DNA sequence: TGTGCCAGCCGACTAGCGGTTACCTACAATGAGCAGTTCTTC. Protein sequence: CASRLAVTYNEQFF.

The chain combines TRBV5-1 with TRBJ2-7; tentatively, D is TRBD1 (6 bases). There are 17 residues in the CDR3. V was cut by 0 bases and J by 4 bases, with 20 bases left in between. Germline V lookup: CDR1 SGHRS, CDR2 YFSETQ. For the CDR3, the DNA is TGCGCCAGCAGCTTGGGGCAGGGGCCGGTATCTCGTTACGAGCAGTACTTC. Encoded protein: CASSLGQGPVSRYEQYF. Combining the CDR3 with reference TRBV5-1 and TRBJ2-7 gives the whole variable domain KAGVTQTPRYLIKTRGQQVTLSCSPISGHRSVSWYQQTPGQGLQFLFEYFSETQRNKGNFPGRFSGRQFSNSRSEMNVSTLELGDSALYLCASSLGQGPVSRYEQYFGPGTRLTVT.

The sample holds a few counts of this clone. The J gene is TRBJ2-5, the V gene TRBV15; TRBD1 might be the D (6 bases). V gave up 5 bases and J gave up 4 bases, with 14 bases separating them. The germline gives CDR1 LNHNV, CDR2 YYDKDF (reference sequence). The CDR3 length is 14 residues. CDR3 nucleotides: TGTGCCACCAGCGGCAGGGGTGGAGGAGAGACCCAGTACTTC. Its translation: CATSGRGGGETQYF.

J is TRBJ2-7 and V is TRBV7-9; no clear D. Germline V lookup: CDR1 SEHNR, CDR2 FQNEAQ (reference sequence). The CDR3 totals 14 residues. V was shortened by 4 bases and J by 5 bases, with 15 bases between the two germline ends. In nucleotides, the CDR3 is TGTGCCAGCAGCTCTGGCGGAAGGGCCCACGAGCAGTACTTC. It encodes CASSSGGRAHEQYF. The variable domain in full, completed from reference TRBV7-9 and TRBJ2-7, reads DTGVSQNPRHKITKRGQNVTFRCDPISEHNRLYWYRQTLGQGPEFLTYFQNEAQLEKSRLLSDRFSAERPKGSFSTLEIQRTEQGDSAMYLCASSSGGRAHEQYFGPGTRLTVT.

The chain employs TRBV30 and TRBJ1-5; 7 positions match TRBD1. The CDR3 is 15 residues long. CDR1 and CDR2 from the germline V gene are GTSNPN and SVGIG (reference sequence). V lost 3 bases, J lost 1 base, and 6 bases stayed unmatched. The CDR3 DNA follows: TGTGCCTGGAGCGCAAGGACAGGAAGCAATCAGCCCCAGCATTTT. This translates into CAWSARTGSNQPQHF.

This clone is labeled medium-sized (0.01 to 0.1%). The chain combines TRBV6-1 with TRBJ1-5; D unresolved. The CDR3 has 13 residues. The germline CDR1 and CDR2 sequences are MNHNS and SASEGT. The V gene lost 2 bases and the J gene lost 5 bases, with 7 bases spanning the gap. CDR3 sequence: CASSELPHQPQHF. CDR3 sequence (DNA): TGTGCCAGCAGTGAATTACCCCATCAGCCCCAGCATTTT.

This clone has a handful of counts. The chain employs TRBV9 and TRBJ2-1; 10 bases align to TRBD2. The CDR3 totals 15 residues. Per germline, CDR1 SGDLS and CDR2 YYNGEE. Losses at the gene ends were 0 bases for V and 8 bases for J; bases not matched to a gene: 5. The CDR3 protein is CASSVGASGSDEQFF. CDR3 nucleotides: TGTGCCAGCAGCGTAGGGGCTAGCGGGAGCGATGAGCAGTTCTTC. The whole variable domain, remainder taken from reference TRBV9 and TRBJ2-1, is DSGVTQTPKHLITATGQRVTLRCSPRSGDLSVYWYQQSLDQGLQFLIQYYNGEERAKGNILERFSAQQFPDLHSELNLSSLELGDSALYFCASSVGASGSDEQFFGPGTRLTVL.

This chain uses TRBV15 with TRBJ1-5; a weak D match, TRBD1 (5 bases). CDR3 length: 15 amino acids. Trimming cost V 1 base and J 3 bases, with 10 bases left between them. Looked up from germline, CDR1 is LNHNV and CDR2 is YYDKDF (reference sequence). The CDR3 coding sequence is TGTGCCACCAGCAGAGGACGGGGCCACAATCAGCCCCAGCATTTT. Amino acids: CATSRGRGHNQPQHF.

The count of this clone is one. This chain uses TRBV11-2 with TRBJ2-5; the D gene is possibly TRBD2 (6 bases). The CDR3 runs 12 residues. V was trimmed by 7 bases and J by 7 bases, leaving 13 bases between them. Germline CDR1 reads SGHAT; CDR2 reads FQNNGV. CDR3 coding DNA: TGTGCCAGCATCGCTCCCGGGGGGACCCAGTACTTC. This codes for CASIAPGGTQYF.

This sequence joins TRBV9 and TRBJ2-7, with D unresolved. The CDR3 consists of 12 residues. Trimming took off 4 bases at V and 7 bases at J, with 12 bases between the two ends. Germline CDR1 SGDLS, CDR2 YYNGEE. CDR3 DNA: TGTGCCAGCAGCAACCCGGGCCGGGAGCAGTACTTC. Translated: CASSNPGREQYF.

The chain uses TRBV2 and TRBJ1-1; the D gene is possibly TRBD1 (5 bases). The CDR3 totals 13 residues. Germline V gene data show CDR1 as SNHLY and CDR2 as FYNNEI. Trimming took 2 bases from V and 5 from J, leaving 9 bases between them. CDR3 sequence: CASSEQGKTEAFF. CDR3 in DNA: TGTGCCAGCAGTGAACAGGGAAAGACTGAAGCTTTCTTT.